Presented here are 27 T cell receptor beta chains from one specimen sequenced in a study of T cells after yellow fever vaccination. TCRdb reprocessed the 5' RACE reads via MiXCR and lists one record per CDR3 protein. The top ten hold just under 20% of the sample, which has a few hundred thousand distinct CDR3 sequences, approximately 4% seen once. The sample in question was PBMCs, obtained 15 days after the yellow fever booster vaccination. The receptors were sampled from a man aged 18 to 35 who received the YFV17D yellow fever vaccine.

CDR3 loop: CASSWGATYNEQFF. The CDR3 DNA reads as TGTGCCAGCTCCTGGGGCGCTACCTACAATGAGCAGTTCTTC. The rearrangement links TRBV7-9 to TRBJ2-1, with D possibly being TRBD1 (5 bases). Trimming shortened V by 8 bases and J by 2 bases, and 13 bases separated the two germline ends. Germline assignment: CDR1 SEHNR and CDR2 FQNEAQ (reference sequence). This CDR3 has 14 residues. Full variable domain (missing parts from reference TRBV7-9 and TRBJ2-1): DTGVSQNPRHKITKRGQNVTFRCDPISEHNRLYWYRQTLGQGPEFLTYFQNEAQLEKSRLLSDRFSAERPKGSFSTLEIQRTEQGDSAMYLCASSWGATYNEQFFGPGTRLTVL.

This clonotype came up many times. The DNA for the CDR3 is TGTGCCAGCAGCTTTACTAGCGCGAGCTACAATGAGCAGTTCTTC. Amino acids: CASSFTSASYNEQFF. The rearrangement uses TRBV7-2 and TRBJ2-1; 7 bases fit TRBD2. The CDR3 totals 15 residues. The germline V gene encodes CDR1 SGHTA and CDR2 FQGNSA. V lost 3 bases to trimming and J lost 3 bases; unmatched junction nucleotides: 5.

This sequence joins TRBV7-2 and TRBJ2-3; D is ambiguous. Between the trimmed V and J ends, which lost 2 bases and 3 bases, there was a span of 15 bases. Germline V gives CDR1 SGHTA, CDR2 FQGNSA. The CDR3 consists of 16 residues. CDR3 nucleotide sequence: TGTGCCAGCAGCTTATCACGGGTAGTTATGACAGATACGCAGTATTTT. Translated, it gives CASSLSRVVMTDTQYF.

This clonotype was seen ten or more times. The junction and the germline gene differ at one end; a read error may be behind it. V and J are TRBV7-9 and TRBJ2-5; D may be TRBD2 (6 bases). Germline CDR1 is SEHNR and CDR2 is FQNEAQ (reference sequence). The CDR3 length is 13 residues. The CDR3 is CASGLPTQVTQYF. CDR3 DNA sequence: TGTGCCAGCGGACTACCGACCCAAGTGACCCAGTACTTC.

The chain links TRBV5-1 to TRBJ1-4; D is undetermined. Per the germline V gene, CDR1 is SGHRS and CDR2 is YFSETQ. Trimming left V 9 bases short and J 11 bases short, with 20 bases between. The CDR3 totals 13 residues. For the CDR3, the DNA is TGCGCCACCCGGGCCATGATAATGAGGAAACTGTTTTTT. Amino acid sequence: CATRAMIMRKLFF.

Ten or more counts support this clonotype. The J gene is TRBJ1-2, the V gene TRBV11-2; D is undetermined. This CDR3 comprises 14 residues. Per germline, CDR1 SGHAT and CDR2 FQNNGV. The germline V and J ends were trimmed by 5 bases and 7 bases, with 17 bases remaining between them. The CDR3 is CASSRQEQSSGYTF. For the CDR3, the DNA is TGTGCCAGCAGCCGACAAGAGCAATCCTCTGGCTACACCTTC.

The J gene is TRBJ2-2, the V gene TRBV20-1, with D perhaps TRBD1 or TRBD2 (5 bases each). V lost 7 bases and J 4 bases, leaving 13 bases between the germline ends. The length of the CDR3 is 13 residues. Germline V gene sequence: CDR1 DFQATT, CDR2 SNEGSKA (reference sequence). The CDR3 coding sequence is TGCAGTGTGATAGATGGGGGCACCGGGGAGCTGTTTTTT. Translating gives CSVIDGGTGELFF.

The V and J genes are TRBV4-1 and TRBJ2-7; D may correspond to TRBD1 or TRBD2 (6 bases each). Deletions cut 0 bases from V and 5 bases from J, with 20 bases between. The CDR3 spans 17 residues. Germline assignment: CDR1 MGHRA and CDR2 YSYEKL. DNA for the CDR3: TGCGCCAGCAGCCAAGAGGATGGGGGGCAATCCGGGGACGAGCAGTACTTC. This codes for CASSQEDGGQSGDEQYF.

This clonotype was counted only a few times. This sequence joins TRBV6-2 or TRBV6-3 and TRBJ2-3, with no clear D. The V end was cut by 8 bases, the J end by 9 bases, with 15 bases between. The length of the CDR3 is 12 residues. The V gene's germline CDR1 is MNHEY and CDR2 SVGEGT. The DNA of the CDR3 is TGTGCCAGCGGGGATCCGCTTGGCACGCAGTATTTT. This translates into CASGDPLGTQYF.

This clonotype was recorded at least ten times. The chain is built from TRBV3-2 and TRBJ2-5; TRBD1 reflects the table's D call only, with no check against the DNA. TRBV3-2 corresponds to a pseudogene. The CDR3 runs to 15 residues. Here the CDR3 reads CASSQDQPPGETQYF. The CDR3 coding sequence is TGTGCCAGCAGCCAAGATCAGCCACCAGGGGAGACCCAGTACTTC.

The chain carries TRBV7-2 and TRBJ2-3; possible D gene TRBD2, 6 bases. V was trimmed by 3 bases and J by 6 bases, leaving 13 bases between them. CDR3 length: 14 residues. Germline V gene data show CDR1 as SGHTA and CDR2 as FQGNSA. The CDR3 protein is CASSFTSRGDTQYF. DNA for the CDR3: TGTGCCAGCAGCTTTACGAGTCGGGGGGATACGCAGTATTTT.

This clonotype has ten or more counts. The rearrangement joins TRBV20-1 to TRBJ1-1; TRBD1 aligns across 9 bases. This CDR3 comprises 15 residues. V gave up 6 bases and J gave up 1 base; unmatched junction bases: 9. The germline V gene has CDR1 DFQATT and CDR2 SNEGSKA (reference sequence). DNA for the CDR3: TGCAGTGCGGATTCCGGGACAGGGCAGAACACTGAAGCTTTCTTT. Its protein product is CSADSGTGQNTEAFF.

The sample holds a few counts of this clonotype. The chain recombines TRBV30 with TRBJ1-2; tentatively, D is TRBD1 (6 bases). This CDR3 has 13 residues. V gave up 7 bases and J gave up 4 bases, with 16 bases separating them. Germline V lookup: CDR1 GTSNPN, CDR2 SVGIG (reference sequence). The DNA for the CDR3 is TGTGCCTCCCCAAGGGGGGCGAGCTATGGCTACACCTTC. Residues: CASPRGASYGYTF. Full variable domain (missing parts from reference TRBV30 and TRBJ1-2): SQTIHQWPATLVQPVGSPLSLECTVEGTSNPNLYWYRQAAGRGLQLLFYSVGIGQISSEVPQNLSASRPQDRQFILSSKKLLLSDSGFYLCASPRGASYGYTFGSGTRLTVV.

This clonotype has a handful of counts. The chain uses TRBV18 and TRBJ1-3; 8 positions match TRBD1. The CDR3 runs 16 residues. Germline CDR1 and CDR2: KGHSH and LQKENI. The trim removed 2 bases at V and 1 base at J, leaving 4 bases unmatched. The CDR3 region is CASSPTGTGSGNTIYF. The CDR3 nucleotides read TGTGCCAGCTCACCAACTGGGACAGGATCTGGAAACACCATATATTTT.

This clonotype was detected only a few times. V is TRBV10-2 and J is TRBJ1-2; D might be TRBD1 (6 bases). This CDR3 is 15 amino acids long. Germline V gene sequence: CDR1 WSHSY, CDR2 SAAADI. V was clipped by 7 bases and J by 7 bases, with 22 bases between them. The CDR3: CASTSDLLQGAGYTF. CDR3 in DNA: TGCGCCAGCACATCCGACCTTTTACAGGGAGCTGGCTACACCTTC.

The table lists this clonotype with a few counts. The V call is TRBV19, the J call TRBJ2-4, with D maybe TRBD1 (5 bases). This CDR3 region has 14 residues. Germline CDR1 is LNHDA and CDR2 is SQIVND (reference sequence). V was shortened by 7 bases and J by 4 bases, with 14 bases between the two germline ends. CDR3 region: CASKPQGGKNIQYF. The DNA of the CDR3 is TGTGCCAGTAAGCCGCAGGGTGGGAAAAACATTCAGTACTTC.

This clonotype was counted a few times. This chain links TRBV14 with TRBJ2-5; D is perhaps TRBD2 (5 bases). Trimming took 1 base from V and 4 from J, leaving 13 bases between them. This CDR3 has 15 amino acids. Germline V gene lookup returns CDR1 SGHDN and CDR2 FVKESK. CDR3 sequence reads: CASSQGGSRGETQYF. The CDR3 region has the DNA TGTGCCAGCAGCCAAGGGGGATCCCGGGGAGAGACCCAGTACTTC.

Many counts were recorded for this clonotype. The CDR3 sequence is CASSFYTGELFF. CDR3 sequence (DNA): TGTGCCAGCAGTTTTTACACCGGGGAGCTGTTTTTT. This rearrangement joins TRBV12-3 or TRBV12-4 to TRBJ2-2; D unclear. The CDR3 extends over 12 amino acids. V was shortened by 3 bases and J by 3 bases, with 2 bases between the two germline ends.

This clonotype was recorded many times. The rearrangement links TRBV5-1 to TRBJ2-5, with D possibly TRBD1 on 6 matching bases. Per the germline V gene, CDR1 is SGHRS and CDR2 is YFSETQ. The CDR3 has 14 residues. V dropped 0 bases and J dropped 4 bases, with 10 bases sitting between them. This CDR3 reads CASSLDRVGETQYF. The DNA of the CDR3 is TGCGCCAGCAGCTTGGACAGGGTTGGAGAGACCCAGTACTTC.

This clonotype appeared a few times. The V call is TRBV9, the J call TRBJ2-5, with TRBD1 matching 10 bases. The CDR3 runs to 15 residues. Germline lookup yields CDR1 SGDLS and CDR2 YYNGEE. V gave up 0 bases and J gave up 5 bases; unmatched junction bases: 4. CDR3 protein: CASSVGDRGQETQYF. The CDR3 coding sequence is TGTGCCAGCAGCGTAGGGGACAGGGGCCAGGAGACCCAGTACTTC.

This clonotype was seen ten or more times. The genes are TRBV20-1 and TRBJ2-7; D not resolved. The ends were cut back, 0 bases at V and 6 bases at J, with 12 bases in the middle. CDR1 and CDR2 (germline): DFQATT, SNEGSKA (reference sequence). The CDR3 length is 13 residues. CDR3 region: CSARDTGPSEQYV. CDR3 sequence (DNA): TGCAGTGCTAGAGATACGGGCCCGTCCGAGCAGTACGTC.

The sample holds many counts of this clonotype. The V and J genes are TRBV7-2 and TRBJ2-5; D gene unclear. The germline V and J ends were trimmed by 1 base and 5 bases, with 8 bases remaining between them. Germline V gene lookup returns CDR1 SGHTA and CDR2 FQGNSA. The length of the CDR3 is 13 residues. The CDR3 spells CASSLGFRETQYF. The CDR3 nucleotides read TGTGCCAGCAGCTTAGGGTTCCGGGAGACCCAGTACTTC. The variable domain in full, with the rest retrieved from reference TRBV7-2 and TRBJ2-5, is GAGVSQSPSNKVTEKGKDVELRCDPISGHTALYWYRQSLGQGLEFLIYFQGNSAPDKSGLPSDRFSAERTGGSVSTLTIQRTQQEDSAVYLCASSLGFRETQYFGPGTRLLVL.

In this sample, this clonotype turned up a few times. This chain connects TRBV2 to TRBJ2-1; a possible D gene is TRBD1 (5 bases). The germline V gene encodes CDR1 SNHLY and CDR2 FYNNEI. V dropped 2 bases and J dropped 8 bases, with 7 bases sitting between them. The CDR3 is made up of 12 amino acids. The CDR3 DNA reads as TGTGCCAGCAGTGAACTCAGGGATGAGCAGTTCTTC. Translating it yields CASSELRDEQFF. Variable domain in full (rest from reference TRBV2 and TRBJ2-1): EPEVTQTPSHQVTQMGQEVILRCVPISNHLYFYWYRQILGQKVEFLVSFYNNEISEKSEIFDDQFSVERPDGSNFTLKIRSTKLEDSAMYFCASSELRDEQFFGPGTRLTVL.

This clonotype was seen repeatedly, ten times or more. The rearrangement links TRBV5-5 to TRBJ2-7; TRBD1 matches 9 bases. The CDR3 consists of 14 residues. Germline CDR1 SGHKS, CDR2 YYEKEE (reference sequence). V gave up 4 bases and J gave up 6 bases; unmatched junction bases: 8. CDR3: CASSIRGTGREQYV. The DNA for the CDR3 is TGTGCCAGCAGCATACGGGGGACAGGGCGCGAGCAGTACGTC.

The chain links TRBV5-1 to TRBJ1-1, with a weak D call TRBD1 (5 bases). Germline values: CDR1 SGHRS, CDR2 YFSETQ. The CDR3 spans 15 residues. V lost 2 bases and J 5 bases, leaving 16 bases between the germline ends. The CDR3 DNA is TGCGCCAGCAGCTTCGGGTCCGGGACTAGGACTGAAGCTTTCTTT. Its protein is CASSFGSGTRTEAFF.

This rearrangement joins TRBV12-3 or TRBV12-4 to TRBJ1-6, with TRBD1 matching over 7 bases. This CDR3 comprises 15 residues. With V trimmed by 3 bases and J by 14 bases, 13 bases remained unmatched. CDR3 residues: CASSFAAGGWGALHF. CDR3 bases: TGTGCCAGCAGTTTCGCGGCAGGGGGTTGGGGAGCCCTCCACTTT.

This clonotype was counted many times. This chain links TRBV20-1 with TRBJ1-4; TRBD1 might be the D (5 bases). This CDR3 spans 11 amino acids. CDR1 is DFQATT and CDR2 is SNEGSKA in the germline V gene (reference sequence). The V end was cut by 5 bases, the J end by 11 bases, with 12 bases between. The CDR3 nucleotides read TGCAGTGCTGGCGGGGGAAATAAACTGTTTTTT. This encodes CSAGGGNKLFF.